Below are 2 T cell receptor beta chains sequenced from a single sample in a study of blood T cell repertoires in COVID-19. Using immunoSEQ multiplex PCR, the repertoire was profiled, and TCRdb retains in-frame clones only, with some absent. The sample includes about 200,000 clones, roughly 80% of them seen just once. Specimen: peripheral blood. The receptors here all came from a woman in her 70s with acute or convalescent COVID-19.

This chain connects TRBV20-1 to TRBJ2-1; the D is unclear. Per the germline V gene, CDR1 is DFQATT and CDR2 is SNEGSKA (reference sequence). Trimming shortened V by 6 bases and J by 5 bases, and 8 bases separated the two germline ends. This CDR3 spans 11 amino acids. The DNA for the CDR3 is TGCAGTGCCAAGGAGAACAATGAGCAGTTCTTC. Encoded protein: CSAKENNEQFF.

The CDR3 sequence: CASSLGLAYEQYF. In nucleotides, the CDR3 is TGTGCCAGCAGTTTGGGACTAGCCTACGAGCAGTACTTC. The chain couples TRBV27 to TRBJ2-7; 8 bases map to TRBD2. Germline lookup yields CDR1 MNHEY and CDR2 SMNVEV (reference sequence). CDR3 length equals 13 residues. Trimming took 3 bases from V and 2 from J; bases not matched to a gene: 0.